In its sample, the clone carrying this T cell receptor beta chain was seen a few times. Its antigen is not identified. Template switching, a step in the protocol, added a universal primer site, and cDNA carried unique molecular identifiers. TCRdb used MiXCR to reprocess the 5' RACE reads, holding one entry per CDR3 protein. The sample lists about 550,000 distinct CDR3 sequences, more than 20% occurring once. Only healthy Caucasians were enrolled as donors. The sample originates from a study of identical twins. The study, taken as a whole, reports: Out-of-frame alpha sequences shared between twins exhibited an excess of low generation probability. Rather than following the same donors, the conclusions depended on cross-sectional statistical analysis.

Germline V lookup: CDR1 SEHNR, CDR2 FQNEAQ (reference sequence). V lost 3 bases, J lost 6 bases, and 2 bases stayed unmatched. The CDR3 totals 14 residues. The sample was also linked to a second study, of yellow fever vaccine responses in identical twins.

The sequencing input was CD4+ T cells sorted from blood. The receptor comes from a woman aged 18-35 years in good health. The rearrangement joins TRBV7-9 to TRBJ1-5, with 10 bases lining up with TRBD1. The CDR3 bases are TGTGCCAGCAGCTTGGGACAGGGGTTTCAGCCCCAGCATTTT. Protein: CASSLGQGFQPQHF.